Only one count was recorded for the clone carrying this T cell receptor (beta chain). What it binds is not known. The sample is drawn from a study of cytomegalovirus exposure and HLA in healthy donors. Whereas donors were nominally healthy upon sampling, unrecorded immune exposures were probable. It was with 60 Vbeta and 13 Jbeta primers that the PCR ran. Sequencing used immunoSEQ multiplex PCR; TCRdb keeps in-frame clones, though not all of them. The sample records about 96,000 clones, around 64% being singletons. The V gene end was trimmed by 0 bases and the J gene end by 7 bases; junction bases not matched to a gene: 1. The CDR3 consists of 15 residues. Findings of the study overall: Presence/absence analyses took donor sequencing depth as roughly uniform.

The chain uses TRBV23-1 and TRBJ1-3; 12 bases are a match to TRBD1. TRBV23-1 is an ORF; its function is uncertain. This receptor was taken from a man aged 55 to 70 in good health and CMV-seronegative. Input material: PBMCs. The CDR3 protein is CASSQSGQGANTIYF. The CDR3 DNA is TGCGCCAGCAGTCAATCGGGACAGGGGGCGAACACCATATATTTT.